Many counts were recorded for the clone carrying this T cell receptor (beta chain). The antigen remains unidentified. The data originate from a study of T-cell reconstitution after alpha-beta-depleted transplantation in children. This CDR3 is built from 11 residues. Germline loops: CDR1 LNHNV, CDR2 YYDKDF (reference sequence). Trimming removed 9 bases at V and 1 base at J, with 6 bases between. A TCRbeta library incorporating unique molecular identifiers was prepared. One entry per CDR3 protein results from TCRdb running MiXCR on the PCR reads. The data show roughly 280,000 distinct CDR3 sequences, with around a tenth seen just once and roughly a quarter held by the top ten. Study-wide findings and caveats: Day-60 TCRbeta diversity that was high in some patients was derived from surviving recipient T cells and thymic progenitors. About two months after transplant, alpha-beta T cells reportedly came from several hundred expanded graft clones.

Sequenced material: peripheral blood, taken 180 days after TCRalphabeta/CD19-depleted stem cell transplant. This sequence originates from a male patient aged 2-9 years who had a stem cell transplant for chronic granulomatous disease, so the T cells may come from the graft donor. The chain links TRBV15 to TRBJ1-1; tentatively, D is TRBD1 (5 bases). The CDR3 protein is CATGGNTEAFF. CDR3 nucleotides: TGTGCCACGGGGGGGAACACTGAAGCTTTCTTT.